The 2 T cell receptor beta chains below come from one sample, sequenced in a study of human CD8 memory T cell subsets. Libraries for TCR beta were constructed using UMI-labeled 5' RACE. From its re-call of the 5' RACE reads, TCRdb lists each CDR3 protein once, without DNA. The sample's table shows over 8,000 distinct CDR3 sequences. Specimen: CD8+ stem-like memory T cells (TSCM and TCM) sorted from PBMCs. Subset reported: stem-like memory CD8 T cells (TSTEM), CCR7+ PD-1- TIGIT-. The receptors come from a human donor in good health.

This chain uses TRBV7-9 with TRBJ2-1; the D call of TRBD1 rests on TCRdb alone, since no DNA is present to check it. The germline gives CDR1 SEHNR, CDR2 FQNEAQ (reference sequence). CDR3 length: 16 amino acids. The CDR3: CASSFGFGAIYNEQFF.

The chain joins TRBV18 to TRBJ1-2. The CDR3 length is 13 residues. Germline V gives CDR1 KGHSH, CDR2 LQKENI. The CDR3 sequence is CASSPRNYEGYTF. Using reference TRBV18 and TRBJ1-2 for the parts outside the CDR3, the full variable domain is NAGVMQNPRHLVRRRGQEARLRCSPMKGHSHVYWYRQLPEEGLKFMVYLQKENIIDESGMPKERFSAEFPKEGPSILRIQQVVRGDSAAYFCASSPRNYEGYTFGSGTRLTVV.